These T cell receptor beta chains were read from a single sample in a study of blood T cell repertoires in COVID-19. Using immunoSEQ multiplex PCR, the repertoire was profiled, and TCRdb retains in-frame clones only, with some absent. The sample has 300,000 to 400,000 clones, approximately 86% seen once. The sequenced sample was peripheral blood. These TCRs come from a human donor in a cohort sampled during active COVID-19. Both conserved end residues are part of each CDR3. Each record gives: clone size, V gene, J gene, D gene, CDR3 DNA, CDR3 protein. D genes are given only for firm matches. Size is stated for part of the rows, as once, few or many counts, or as a class when the clone is expanded.

>.|TRBV3-1/TRBV3-2|TRBJ1-2|.
TGTGCCAGCAGCCTCGTGGACAGCCACACCAAGCCCAACTTC
CASSLVDSHTKPNF
>.|TRBV9|TRBJ1-1|.
TGTGCCAGCAGCGTAGGGCAGGGCATGAACACTGAAGCTTTCTTT
CASSVGQGMNTEAFF
>.|TRBV5-1|TRBJ2-3|.
TGCGCCAGCAGCTTGGCCTTTACTAGGGATACGCAGTATTTT
CASSLAFTRDTQYF
>.|TRBV4-1|TRBJ1-2|.
TGCGCCAGCAGCCCCAGGGAGGGCGGCTACACCTTC
CASSPREGGYTF
>.|TRBV11-2|TRBJ2-6|TRBD1
TGTGCCAGCACCCAGGGGGCTGGGGCCAACGTCCTGACTTTC
CASTQGAGANVLTF
>.|TRBV21-1|TRBJ1-3|.
TGTGCCAGCAGCAAAGCGCTGAGACAGCCTTCTGGAAACACCATATATTTT
CASSKALRQPSGNTIYF
>.|TRBV30|TRBJ1-4|.
TGTGCCTGGAGTGGTCTGAGGGCTAATGAAAAACTGTTTTTT
CAWSGLRANEKLFF
>.|TRBV3-1/TRBV3-2|TRBJ2-1|TRBD1
TGTGCCAGCAGCGCTCGGACAGGGGGGTACAATGAGCAGTTCTTC
CASSARTGGYNEQFF
>.|TRBV6-1|TRBJ1-5|.
TGTGCCAGCAGTGATCCCCCCAACAGGGTAAGCAATCAGCCCCAGCATTTT
CASSDPPNRVSNQPQHF
>.|TRBV29-1|TRBJ2-3|TRBD2
TGCAGCGTGGGGGACCCCGTGGGCGGGAGCAAAGATACGCAGTATTTT
CSVGDPVGGSKDTQYF
>.|TRBV5-1|TRBJ2-2|TRBD2
TGCGCCAGCAGCCCTTCGGGTAGCGGGAGTACCGGGGAGCTGTTTTTT
CASSPSGSGSTGELFF
>.|TRBV2|TRBJ1-5|TRBD1
TGTGCCAGCAGAAGGGACAGGGCCCAGCCCCAGCATTTT
CASRRDRAQPQHF
>.|TRBV7-9|TRBJ1-4|TRBD1
TGTGCCAGCACCCAAACCCGCTTAATGGAACAGGGGGCGTCTAATGAAAAACTGTTTTTT
CASTQTRLMEQGASNEKLFF
>.|TRBV4-1|TRBJ2-3|TRBD2
TGCGCCAGCAGCCAAGCGGGGGCTAGCGGGGGGTTGGATACGCAGTATTTT
CASSQAGASGGLDTQYF
>.|TRBV10-3|TRBJ1-2|.
TGTGCCATCACCGCAGGGGATCTTGGCTACACCTTC
CAITAGDLGYTF
>.|TRBV30|TRBJ1-5|.
TGTGCCTGGAGAGAGGAGAATCAGCCCCAGCATTTT
CAWREENQPQHF
>once|TRBV4-1|TRBJ1-5|.
TGCGCCAGCAGCCAAGATCCCCTAACCGGCAATCAGCCCCAGCATTTT
CASSQDPLTGNQPQHF